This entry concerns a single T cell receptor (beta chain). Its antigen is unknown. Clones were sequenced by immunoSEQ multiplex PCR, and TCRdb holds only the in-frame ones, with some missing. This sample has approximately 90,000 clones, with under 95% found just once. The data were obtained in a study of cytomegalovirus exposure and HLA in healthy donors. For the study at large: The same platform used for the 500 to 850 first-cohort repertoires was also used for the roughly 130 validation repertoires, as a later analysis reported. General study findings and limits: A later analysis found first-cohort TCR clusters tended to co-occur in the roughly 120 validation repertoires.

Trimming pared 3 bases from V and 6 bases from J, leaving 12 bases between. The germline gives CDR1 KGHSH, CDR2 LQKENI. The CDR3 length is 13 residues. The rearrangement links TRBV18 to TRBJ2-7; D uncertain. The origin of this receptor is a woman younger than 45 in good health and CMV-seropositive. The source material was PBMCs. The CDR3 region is CASSPNSWVEQYF. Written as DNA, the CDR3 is TGTGCCAGCTCACCGAACAGCTGGGTCGAGCAGTACTTC. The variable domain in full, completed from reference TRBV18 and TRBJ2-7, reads NAGVMQNPRHLVRRRGQEARLRCSPMKGHSHVYWYRQLPEEGLKFMVYLQKENIIDESGMPKERFSAEFPKEGPSILRIQQVVRGDSAAYFCASSPNSWVEQYFGPGTRLTVT.